The 9 T cell receptor beta chains below were found in one sample sequenced in a study of CD8 T cells in ankylosing spondylitis. TCRdb independently ran MiXCR on the 5' RACE reads; one entry per CDR3 protein. Altogether roughly 150,000 distinct CDR3 sequences are present, roughly 31% being singletons, with the ten largest covering 4.5% to 6%. What was sequenced was synovial fluid, either unsorted or a sorted T cell fraction (not recorded which). The receptors derive from a male donor with ankylosing spondylitis.

The chain employs TRBV20-1 and TRBJ2-7, with 10 bases identical to TRBD1. V was clipped by 6 bases and J by 1 base; unmatched bases: 6. The CDR3 contains 14 residues. Germline loops: CDR1 DFQATT, CDR2 SNEGSKA (reference sequence). The CDR3 sequence: CSAPLGQGSYEQYF. The CDR3, as DNA: TGCAGTGCCCCCCTGGGACAGGGGTCCTACGAGCAGTACTTC.

This clonotype occurred a few times. The chain joins TRBV7-2 to TRBJ1-6, with TRBD1 matching 9 bases. Per germline, CDR1 SGHTA and CDR2 FQGNSA. With 3 bases clipped from V and 7 bases from J, the junction kept 4 bases outside the gene matches. The CDR3 covers 15 residues. Written as DNA, the CDR3 is TGTGCCAGCAGCTTTTACAGGGGGCTGAATTCACCCCTCCACTTT. It codes for CASSFYRGLNSPLHF.

V usage is TRBV20-1 and J usage is TRBJ1-1; unclear D gene. With 2 bases removed from V and 5 bases from J, the gap between germline ends came to 18 bases. CDR3 size: 15 residues. Germline CDR1 and CDR2: DFQATT and SNEGSKA (reference sequence). This chain's CDR3 is CSARSQRGGWTEAFF. As DNA, the CDR3 is TGCAGTGCTAGATCTCAACGGGGTGGGTGGACTGAAGCTTTCTTT.

This clonotype was detected a few times. The rearrangement uses TRBV3-1 and TRBJ2-1; D is unresolved. CDR3 length: 12 residues. V lost 1 base, J lost 8 bases, and 6 bases lay in between. Looked up from germline, CDR1 is LGHDT and CDR2 is YNNKEL (reference sequence). The CDR3 DNA is TGTGCCAGCAGCCAAGTCGGTGATGAGCAGTTCTTC. Encoded protein: CASSQVGDEQFF.

The chain carries TRBV5-1 and TRBJ2-1; TRBD1 matches 7 bases. CDR3 length: 15 amino acids. The germline V gene encodes CDR1 SGHRS and CDR2 YFSETQ. V was clipped by 5 bases and J by 0 bases; unmatched bases: 5. The CDR3 DNA follows: TGCGCCAGCAGTAACGGACAGGCCTCCTACAATGAGCAGTTCTTC. Translation: CASSNGQASYNEQFF.

This CDR3 reads CASSQWESYEQYF. The CDR3 coding sequence is TGTGCCAGCAGTCAGTGGGAATCCTACGAGCAGTACTTC. V is TRBV28 and J is TRBJ2-7, with D hard to call. Germline V gene lookup returns CDR1 MDHEN and CDR2 SYDVKM. The V end was cut by 5 bases, the J end by 1 base, with 9 bases between. The CDR3 is 13 residues long.

There are a few counts of this clonotype. The chain links TRBV27 to TRBJ2-7; tentative D call: TRBD1 (5 bases). V was pared by 2 bases and J by 3 bases, with 14 bases between. There are 15 residues in the CDR3. The germline gives CDR1 MNHEY, CDR2 SMNVEV (reference sequence). CDR3 DNA: TGTGCCAGCAGTTTACAGGGTTCGTTGTACTACGAGCAGTACTTC. Its protein is CASSLQGSLYYEQYF.

The chain couples TRBV6-2 or TRBV6-3 to TRBJ2-3, with 10 bases fitting TRBD2. The CDR3 covers 14 residues. Per germline, CDR1 MNHEY and CDR2 SVGEGT. V lost 7 bases to trimming and J lost 4 bases; unmatched junction nucleotides: 5. The CDR3 loop is CASILGLAADTQYF. The CDR3 coding sequence is TGTGCCAGCATCTTAGGACTAGCGGCAGATACGCAGTATTTT.

The chain has TRBV18 and TRBJ1-4, with D hard to call. With 6 bases removed from V and 3 bases from J, the gap between germline ends came to 17 bases. Germline lookup yields CDR1 KGHSH and CDR2 LQKENI. The CDR3 is 16 residues long. CDR3 protein: CASSHLLGASNEKLFF. CDR3 coding DNA: TGTGCCAGCTCGCACCTCTTGGGAGCATCTAATGAAAAACTGTTTTTT.